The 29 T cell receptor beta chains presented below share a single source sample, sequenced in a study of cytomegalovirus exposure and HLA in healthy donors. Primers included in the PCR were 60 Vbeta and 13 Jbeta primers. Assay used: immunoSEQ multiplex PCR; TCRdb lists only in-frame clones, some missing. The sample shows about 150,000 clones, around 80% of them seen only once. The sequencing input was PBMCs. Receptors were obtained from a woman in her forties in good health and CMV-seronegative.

The DNA for the CDR3 is TGTGCCAGCTCACCACTAGCAGAATTGGCTAACTATGGCTACACCTTC. Protein sequence: CASSPLAELANYGYTF. The rearrangement links TRBV18 to TRBJ1-2, with D uncertain. This CDR3 is built from 16 residues. The germline V and J ends were trimmed by 1 base and 0 bases, with 12 bases remaining between them. Germline loops: CDR1 KGHSH, CDR2 LQKENI. Variable domain in full (rest from reference TRBV18 and TRBJ1-2): NAGVMQNPRHLVRRRGQEARLRCSPMKGHSHVYWYRQLPEEGLKFMVYLQKENIIDESGMPKERFSAEFPKEGPSILRIQQVVRGDSAAYFCASSPLAELANYGYTFGSGTRLTVV.

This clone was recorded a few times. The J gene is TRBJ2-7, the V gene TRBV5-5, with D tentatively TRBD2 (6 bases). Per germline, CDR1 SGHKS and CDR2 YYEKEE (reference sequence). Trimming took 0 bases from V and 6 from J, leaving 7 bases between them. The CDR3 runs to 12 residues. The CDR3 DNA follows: TGTGCCAGCAGCTTGGGCGGGATCGAGCAGTACTTC. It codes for CASSLGGIEQYF. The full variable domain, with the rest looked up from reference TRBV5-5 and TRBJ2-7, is DAGVTQSPTHLIKTRGQQVTLRCSPISGHKSVSWYQQVLGQGPQFIFQYYEKEERGRGNFPDRFSARQFPNYSSELNVNALLLGDSALYLCASSLGGIEQYFGPGTRLTVT.

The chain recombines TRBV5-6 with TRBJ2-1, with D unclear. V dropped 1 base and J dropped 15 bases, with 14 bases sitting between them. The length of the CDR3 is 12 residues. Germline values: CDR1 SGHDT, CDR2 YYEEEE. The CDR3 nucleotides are TGTGCCAGCAGCTTGTTAGGCGATAGAGGGTTCTTC. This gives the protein CASSLLGDRGFF.

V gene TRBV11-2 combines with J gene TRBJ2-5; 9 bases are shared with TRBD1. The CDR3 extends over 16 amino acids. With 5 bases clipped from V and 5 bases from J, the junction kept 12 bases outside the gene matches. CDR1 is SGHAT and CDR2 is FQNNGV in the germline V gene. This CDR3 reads CASSPRRDRVGETQYF. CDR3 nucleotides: TGTGCCAGCAGCCCCAGAAGGGACAGGGTCGGGGAGACCCAGTACTTC.

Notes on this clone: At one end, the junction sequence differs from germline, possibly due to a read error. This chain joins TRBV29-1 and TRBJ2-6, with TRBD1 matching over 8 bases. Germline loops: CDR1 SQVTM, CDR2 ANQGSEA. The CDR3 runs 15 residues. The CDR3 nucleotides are TGCAGCGTAGACCAGGGGGCGGGTGGGGCCAACGGCCTGACTTTC. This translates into CSVDQGAGGANGLTF.

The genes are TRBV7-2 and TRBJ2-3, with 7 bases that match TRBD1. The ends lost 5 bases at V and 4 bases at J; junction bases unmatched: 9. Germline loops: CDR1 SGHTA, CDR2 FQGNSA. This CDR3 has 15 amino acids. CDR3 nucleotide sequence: TGTGCCAGCAGCCTCAACAGGGGTTTGGCAGATACGCAGTATTTT. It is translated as CASSLNRGLADTQYF.

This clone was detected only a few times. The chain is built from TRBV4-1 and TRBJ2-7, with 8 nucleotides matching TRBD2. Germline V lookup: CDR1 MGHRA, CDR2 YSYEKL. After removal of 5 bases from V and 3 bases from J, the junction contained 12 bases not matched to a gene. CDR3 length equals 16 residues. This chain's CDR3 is CASSAPGTSGSYEQYF. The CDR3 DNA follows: TGCGCCAGCAGCGCACCCGGGACTAGTGGTAGCTACGAGCAGTACTTC.

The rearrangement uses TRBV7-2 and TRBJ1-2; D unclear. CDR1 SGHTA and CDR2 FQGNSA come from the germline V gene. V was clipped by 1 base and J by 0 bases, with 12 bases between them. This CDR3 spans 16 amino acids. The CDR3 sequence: CASSLVTYSTNYGYTF. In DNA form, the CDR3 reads TGTGCCAGCAGCTTAGTTACGTACAGTACTAACTATGGCTACACCTTC.

CDR3 in DNA: TGTGCCAGTAGCACTTCAGGGGTGCCCACAGATACGCAGTATTTT. Translating it yields CASSTSGVPTDTQYF. The V gene is TRBV19, the J gene TRBJ2-3; perhaps TRBD1 as D (6 bases). Deletions cut 6 bases from V and 2 bases from J, with 15 bases between. Per the germline V gene, CDR1 is LNHDA and CDR2 is SQIVND (reference sequence). This CDR3 is 15 amino acids long.

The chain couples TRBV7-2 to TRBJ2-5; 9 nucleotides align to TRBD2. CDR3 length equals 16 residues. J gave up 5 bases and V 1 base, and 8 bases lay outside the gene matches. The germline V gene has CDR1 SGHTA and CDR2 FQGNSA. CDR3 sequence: CASSLVGGGAGETQYF. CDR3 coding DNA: TGTGCCAGCAGCTTAGTCGGCGGGGGGGCCGGGGAGACCCAGTACTTC.

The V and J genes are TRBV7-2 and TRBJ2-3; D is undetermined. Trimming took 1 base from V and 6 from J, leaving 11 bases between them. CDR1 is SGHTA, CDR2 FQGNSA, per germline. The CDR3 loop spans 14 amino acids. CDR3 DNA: TGTGCCAGCAGCTTAGGTGGTAGCTCGGATACGCAGTATTTT. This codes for CASSLGGSSDTQYF.

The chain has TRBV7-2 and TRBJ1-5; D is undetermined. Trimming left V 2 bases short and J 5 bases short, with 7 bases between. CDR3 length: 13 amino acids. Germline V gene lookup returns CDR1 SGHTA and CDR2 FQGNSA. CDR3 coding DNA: TGTGCCAGCAGCTTACCCCCGGATCAGCCCCAGCATTTT. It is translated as CASSLPPDQPQHF.

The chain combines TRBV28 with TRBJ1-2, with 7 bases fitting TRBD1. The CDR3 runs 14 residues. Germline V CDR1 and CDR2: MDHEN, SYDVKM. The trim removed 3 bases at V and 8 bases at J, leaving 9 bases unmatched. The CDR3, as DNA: TGTGCCAGCAGTTTTAGGGGGCTAAGAAGGGGCTACACCTTC. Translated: CASSFRGLRRGYTF.

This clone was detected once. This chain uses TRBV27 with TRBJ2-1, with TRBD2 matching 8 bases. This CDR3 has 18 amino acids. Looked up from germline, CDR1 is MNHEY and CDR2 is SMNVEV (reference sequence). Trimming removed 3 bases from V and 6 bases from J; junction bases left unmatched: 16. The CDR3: CASSLVGLAGIFFNEQFF. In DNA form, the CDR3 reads TGTGCCAGCAGTTTGGTGGGGCTAGCGGGTATTTTTTTCAATGAGCAGTTCTTC.

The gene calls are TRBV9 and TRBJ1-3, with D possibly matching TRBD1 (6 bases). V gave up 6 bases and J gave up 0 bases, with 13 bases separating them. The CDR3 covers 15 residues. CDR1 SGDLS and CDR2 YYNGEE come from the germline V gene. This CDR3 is CASTSGQYSGNTIYF. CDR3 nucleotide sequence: TGTGCCAGCACCTCAGGACAGTACTCTGGAAACACCATATATTTT.

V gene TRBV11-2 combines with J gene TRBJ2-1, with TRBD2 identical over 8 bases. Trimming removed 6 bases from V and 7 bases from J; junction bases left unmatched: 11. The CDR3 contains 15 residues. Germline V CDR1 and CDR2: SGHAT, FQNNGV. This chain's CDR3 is CASRSIAGQSNEQFF. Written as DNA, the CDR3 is TGTGCCAGCAGATCCATAGCGGGACAATCGAATGAGCAGTTCTTC.

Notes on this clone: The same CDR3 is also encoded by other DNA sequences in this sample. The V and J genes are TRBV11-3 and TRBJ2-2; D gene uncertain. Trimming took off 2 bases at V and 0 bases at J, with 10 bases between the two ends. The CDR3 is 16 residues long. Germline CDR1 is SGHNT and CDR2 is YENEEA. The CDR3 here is CASSLNPLPNTGELFF. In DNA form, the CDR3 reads TGTGCCAGCAGCTTAAACCCACTCCCGAACACCGGGGAGCTGTTTTTT.

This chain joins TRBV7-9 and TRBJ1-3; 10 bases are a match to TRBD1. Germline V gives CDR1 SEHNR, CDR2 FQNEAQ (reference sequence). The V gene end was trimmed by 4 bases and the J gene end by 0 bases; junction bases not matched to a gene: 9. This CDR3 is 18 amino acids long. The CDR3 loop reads CASSSSGTGAYSGNTIYF. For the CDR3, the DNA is TGTGCCAGCAGCTCCTCCGGGACAGGGGCCTACTCTGGAAACACCATATATTTT.

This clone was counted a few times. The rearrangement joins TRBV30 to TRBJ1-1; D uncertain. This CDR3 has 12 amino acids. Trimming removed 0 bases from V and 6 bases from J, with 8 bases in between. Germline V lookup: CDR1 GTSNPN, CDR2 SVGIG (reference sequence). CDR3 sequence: CAWSVRQSEAFF. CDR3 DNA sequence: TGTGCCTGGAGTGTGAGGCAATCTGAAGCTTTCTTT.

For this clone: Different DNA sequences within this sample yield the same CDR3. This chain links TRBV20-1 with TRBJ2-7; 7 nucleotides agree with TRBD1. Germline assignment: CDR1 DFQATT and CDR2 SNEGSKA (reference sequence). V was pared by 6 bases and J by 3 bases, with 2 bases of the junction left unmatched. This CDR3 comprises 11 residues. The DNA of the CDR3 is TGCAGTGCACGGGACAGCTACGAGCAGTACTTC. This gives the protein CSARDSYEQYF.

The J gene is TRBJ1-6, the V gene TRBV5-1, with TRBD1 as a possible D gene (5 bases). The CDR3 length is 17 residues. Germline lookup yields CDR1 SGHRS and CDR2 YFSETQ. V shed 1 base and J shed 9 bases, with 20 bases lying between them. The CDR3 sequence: CASSLRGRERGSSPLHF. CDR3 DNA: TGCGCCAGCAGCTTGAGAGGCAGGGAAAGAGGAAGTTCACCCCTCCACTTT.

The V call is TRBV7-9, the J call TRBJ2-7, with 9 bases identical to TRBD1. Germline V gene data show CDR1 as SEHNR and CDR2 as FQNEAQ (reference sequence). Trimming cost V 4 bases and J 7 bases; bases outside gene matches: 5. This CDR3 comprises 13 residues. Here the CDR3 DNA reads TGTGCCAGCAGCTACAGGGGGCGAAAAGAGCAGTACTTC. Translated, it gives CASSYRGRKEQYF.

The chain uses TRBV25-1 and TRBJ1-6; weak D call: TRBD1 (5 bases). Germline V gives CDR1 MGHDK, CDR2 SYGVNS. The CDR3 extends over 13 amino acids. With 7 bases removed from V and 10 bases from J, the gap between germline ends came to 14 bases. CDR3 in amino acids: CASTGRAGSPLHF. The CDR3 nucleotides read TGTGCCAGCACGGGCAGGGCTGGATCACCCCTCCACTTT.

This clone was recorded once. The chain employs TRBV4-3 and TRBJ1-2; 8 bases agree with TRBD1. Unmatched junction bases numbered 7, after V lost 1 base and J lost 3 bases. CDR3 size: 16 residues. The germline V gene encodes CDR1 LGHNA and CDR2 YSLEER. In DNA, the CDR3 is TGCGCCAGCAGCCAAGCCGGACAGGGTTCGGACTATGGCTACACCTTC. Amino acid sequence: CASSQAGQGSDYGYTF.

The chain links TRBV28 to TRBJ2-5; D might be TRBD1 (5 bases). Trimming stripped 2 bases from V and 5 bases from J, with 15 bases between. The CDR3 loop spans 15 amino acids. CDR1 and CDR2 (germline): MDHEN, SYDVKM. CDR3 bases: TGTGCCAGCAGTTTAGCGGCAGGGCCTCGTGAGACCCAGTACTTC. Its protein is CASSLAAGPRETQYF.

CDR3 in amino acids: CAAGQGRMNTEAFF. The DNA for the CDR3 is TGTGCCGCCGGGCAGGGCAGAATGAACACTGAAGCTTTCTTT. The chain recombines TRBV28 with TRBJ1-1, with D tentatively TRBD1 (5 bases). V gave up 11 bases and J gave up 0 bases, with 16 bases separating them. The CDR3 is made up of 14 amino acids. Germline assignment: CDR1 MDHEN and CDR2 SYDVKM. Combining the CDR3 with reference TRBV28 and TRBJ1-1 gives the whole variable domain DVKVTQSSRYLVKRTGEKVFLECVQDMDHENMFWYRQDPGLGLRLIYFSYDVKMKEKGDIPEGYSVSREKKERFSLILESASTNQTSMYLCAAGQGRMNTEAFFGQGTRLTVV.

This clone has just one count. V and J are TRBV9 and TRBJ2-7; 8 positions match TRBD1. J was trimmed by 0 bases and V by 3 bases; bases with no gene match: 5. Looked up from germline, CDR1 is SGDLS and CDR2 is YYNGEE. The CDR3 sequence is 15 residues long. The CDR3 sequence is CASSGRTGSSYEQYF. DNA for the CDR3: TGTGCCAGCAGCGGGCGGACAGGGAGCTCCTACGAGCAGTACTTC. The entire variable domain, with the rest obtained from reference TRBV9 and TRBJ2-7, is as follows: DSGVTQTPKHLITATGQRVTLRCSPRSGDLSVYWYQQSLDQGLQFLIQYYNGEERAKGNILERFSAQQFPDLHSELNLSSLELGDSALYFCASSGRTGSSYEQYFGPGTRLTVT.

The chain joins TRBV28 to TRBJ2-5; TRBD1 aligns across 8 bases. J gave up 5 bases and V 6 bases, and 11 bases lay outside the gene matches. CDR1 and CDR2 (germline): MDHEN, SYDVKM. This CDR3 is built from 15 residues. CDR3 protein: CASSFRGRYEETQYF. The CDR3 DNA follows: TGTGCCAGCAGCTTCAGGGGGCGGTATGAGGAGACCCAGTACTTC.

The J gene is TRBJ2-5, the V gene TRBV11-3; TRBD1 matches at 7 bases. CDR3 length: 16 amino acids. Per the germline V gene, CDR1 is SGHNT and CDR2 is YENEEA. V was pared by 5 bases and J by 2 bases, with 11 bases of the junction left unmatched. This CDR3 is CASSPSRGPGQETQYF. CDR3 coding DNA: TGTGCCAGCAGCCCCTCGAGGGGGCCGGGGCAAGAGACCCAGTACTTC.